The clone carrying this T cell receptor beta chain showed up just once. After removal of 5 bases from V and 8 bases from J, the junction contained 5 bases not matched to a gene. This CDR3 has 13 residues. The sample is drawn from a study of blood T cell repertoires in COVID-19. Clones were read by immunoSEQ multiplex PCR, and TCRdb kept only the in-frame ones, dropping some. The profile shows about 94,000 clones, around 87% of them singletons. This chain uses TRBV12-3 or TRBV12-4 with TRBJ2-3; 9 nucleotides line up with TRBD2. The sequence was obtained from a human donor with acute or convalescent COVID-19. The donor label of this sample is uncertain. Sequencing used peripheral blood. The CDR3 DNA is TGTGCCAGCAGTCTCCTAGCGGGGATTACGCAGTATTTT. This translates into CASSLLAGITQYF.